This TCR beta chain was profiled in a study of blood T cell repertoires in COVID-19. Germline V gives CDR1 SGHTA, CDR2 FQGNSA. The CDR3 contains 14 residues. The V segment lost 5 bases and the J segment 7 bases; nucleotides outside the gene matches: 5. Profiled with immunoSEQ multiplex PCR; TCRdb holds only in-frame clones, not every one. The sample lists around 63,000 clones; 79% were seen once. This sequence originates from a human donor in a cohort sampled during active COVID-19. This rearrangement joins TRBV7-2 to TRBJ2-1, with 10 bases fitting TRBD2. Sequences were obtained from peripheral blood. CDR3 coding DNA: TGTGCCAGCAGCCTCGAGCGGGAGGGAAATGAGCAGTTCTTC. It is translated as CASSLEREGNEQFF.